This T cell receptor (beta chain) appears in the sequencing data of a study of identical twins (dated by TCRdb to 2016 to 2017). The study in broad terms: To test whether fetal clonotypes persist, the study used deep sequencing on TCR alpha and beta repertoires from monozygotic twins, unrelated adults of various ages, and cord blood. Replicate twin experiments were performed at different times using different library preparation protocols to rule out contamination.

This clonotype was counted ten times or more. Its cognate antigen has yet to be identified. Per-base quality was not reported, and no clone a single base away is much larger than it. Library prep was done by 5' RACE. The instrument was an Illumina HiSeq 2000. A universal primer binding site was added through template switching, and the final cDNA carried a unique molecular identifier so that TCR cDNA molecules could be counted accurately. Specific primers in the conserved constant-segment region were used to synthesize first-strand cDNA for TCR alpha and beta chains. Each cDNA library was double barcoded, with a SMART-Mk sample barcode plus Illumina barcodes, to control for contamination. TruSeq adapter sequences and Illumina sample barcodes were added in two successive PCR steps. TCR alpha and beta cDNA libraries were sequenced on the Illumina HiSeq platform with custom primers. Per the source publication's procedure: Raw reads were processed with MiGEC to extract unique molecular identifiers, and MiXCR was used to determine CDR3 positions. For each individual, recombination models were inferred using an EM algorithm with the repgenHMM and IGoR tools. Shared clonotype analysis was performed with the tcR package in R, normalizing sharing by the product of cloneset sizes. Out-of-frame nonproductive sequences were analyzed to study raw recombination free of thymic and clonal selection effects. The public reads were reprocessed in TCRdb via fastp at Q25 and MiXCR, keeping in-frame beta chains. Entries that share a CDR3 protein sequence are merged under the most common genes and DNA. None of the V and J calls come from the authors' own analysis; TCRdb made them. For this sample there are hundreds of thousands of distinct CDR3 sequences; 7.1% appear just once. 1.5% to 2% of the sample goes to the ten largest clones.

As encoded in the germline V gene, CDR1 is SNHLY while CDR2 is FYNNEI. The CDR3, cysteine through phenylalanine, is 17 amino acids long. This entry keeps only the CDR3 DNA: 51 bases, framed from base 1. V and J are truncated by 4 bases and 4 bases respectively, leaving an intervening sequence of 19 bases. Overall study results and their limits: Compared with coincidental sharing between unrelated individuals, out-of-frame TCR alpha sequences shared between twins had an excess of sequences with low generation probability. The excess sharing between twins in beta out-of-frame sequences was weaker because fewer shared sequences reduced the signal-to-noise ratio. Zero-insertion analyses could be partly confounded by invariant T cells such as MAIT and iNKT, though diverse VJ usage argued against such confounding for most clonotypes. Abundant cord blood beta clonotypes carried fewer insertions; young adult naive repertoires showed a weaker similar trend, while memory repertoires showed none. Because the same donors could not be followed over many years, the conclusions depended on cross-sectional statistical analysis. Out-of-frame TCR alpha sharing in monozygotic twins was systematically underestimated by recombination models, whereas sharing between unrelated individuals was in agreement with the recombination models.

Every donor was a healthy Caucasian. Three pairs of female monozygotic twins, all aged about 18 to 29 years, made up the twin cohort. RNA for TCR libraries was isolated from peripheral blood mononuclear cells. This same sample was also taken into another study, of yellow fever vaccine responses in identical twins. As the second publication notes: According to the authors, the vaccine-induced T cell response in identical twins seemed to be partly convergent and partly specific to each individual. In identical twins, the study followed T cell clones that responded to the vaccine with precision.

This clonotype originated in a woman younger than 30 in good health. Material for sequencing was PBMCs. The chain joins TRBV2 to TRBJ2-2; the D gene is tentatively TRBD1 or TRBD2, each matching 6 bases. The nucleotides are TGTGCCAGCAGTGGGGCTCACGGGGGCCCGCTCACCGGGGAGCTGTTTTTT. It specifies CASSGAHGGPLTGELFF.